The clone carrying this T cell receptor (beta chain) was recorded a few times. These data originate in a study of blood T cell repertoires in COVID-19. Study-level background: Acute and convalescent COVID-19 samples came from the United States, Italy and Spain. From T cells, B-cell-depleted T cells, or PBMCs came the material, which was cDNA or gDNA.

The CDR3 has 15 amino acids. The germline V and J ends were trimmed by 6 bases and 5 bases, with 17 bases remaining between them. Germline V CDR1 and CDR2: LNHDA, SQIVND (reference sequence). As processed by the authors: Estimated nucleated cell counts came from reference gene primer amplification. Repertoires were generated with immunoSEQ multiplex PCR, while TCRdb's copy carries only in-frame clones and drops some. V, J and clone size are those of that table, while D and trimming were read from the DNA. This table has 25,000 to 35,000 clones, roughly 78% appearing once. The sequence was collected from a boy between 2 and 10 years old with active or convalescent COVID-19. The rearrangement uses TRBV19 and TRBJ1-5, with D unclear. The sequenced sample consisted of peripheral blood. The CDR3 loop is CASRRLHKVYQPQHF. The CDR3 nucleotides are TGTGCCAGTAGGAGACTCCACAAGGTTTATCAGCCCCAGCATTTT.